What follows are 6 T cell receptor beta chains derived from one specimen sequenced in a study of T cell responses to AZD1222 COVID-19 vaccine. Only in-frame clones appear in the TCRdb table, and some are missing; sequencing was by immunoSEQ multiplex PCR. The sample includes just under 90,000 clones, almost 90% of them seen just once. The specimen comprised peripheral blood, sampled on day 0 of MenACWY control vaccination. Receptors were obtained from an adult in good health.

Here the CDR3 DNA reads TGTGCCAGCAGCCTGAGACAATATGGGGTACAGGGCCCCACCGGGGAGCTGTTTTTT. This sequence encodes CASSLRQYGVQGPTGELFF. J is TRBJ2-2 and V is TRBV3-1 (or the pseudogene TRBV3-2); TRBD1 might be the D (6 bases). CDR1 is LGHDT and CDR2 is YNNKEL in the germline V gene (reference sequence). V lost 4 bases, J lost 4 bases, and 25 bases lay in between. The CDR3 consists of 19 residues.

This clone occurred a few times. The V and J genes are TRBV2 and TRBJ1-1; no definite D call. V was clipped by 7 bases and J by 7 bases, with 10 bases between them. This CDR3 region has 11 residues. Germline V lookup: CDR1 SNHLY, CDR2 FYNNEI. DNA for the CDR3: TGTGCCAGCATAGGATACAGTGAAGCTTTCTTT. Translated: CASIGYSEAFF.

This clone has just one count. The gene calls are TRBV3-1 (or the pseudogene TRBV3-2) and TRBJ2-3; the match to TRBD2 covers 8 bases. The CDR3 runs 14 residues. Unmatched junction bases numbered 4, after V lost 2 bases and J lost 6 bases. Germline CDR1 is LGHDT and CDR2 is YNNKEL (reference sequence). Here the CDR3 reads CASSQRGGEDTQYF. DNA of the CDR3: TGTGCCAGCAGCCAACGGGGGGGCGAGGATACGCAGTATTTT.

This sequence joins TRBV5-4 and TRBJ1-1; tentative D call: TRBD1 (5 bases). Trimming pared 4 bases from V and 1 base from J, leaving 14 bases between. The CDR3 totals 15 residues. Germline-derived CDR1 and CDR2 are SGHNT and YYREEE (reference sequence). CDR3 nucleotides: TGTGCCAGCAGCGCAGGGAGTTCGGGGAACACTGAAGCTTTCTTT. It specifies CASSAGSSGNTEAFF.

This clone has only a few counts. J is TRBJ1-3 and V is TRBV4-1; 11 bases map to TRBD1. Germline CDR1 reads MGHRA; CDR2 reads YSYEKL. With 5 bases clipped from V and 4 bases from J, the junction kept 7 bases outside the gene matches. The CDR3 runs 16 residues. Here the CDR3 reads CASSAGRDRGGNTIYF. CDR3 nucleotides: TGCGCCAGCAGCGCAGGCCGGGACAGGGGGGGAAACACCATATATTTT.

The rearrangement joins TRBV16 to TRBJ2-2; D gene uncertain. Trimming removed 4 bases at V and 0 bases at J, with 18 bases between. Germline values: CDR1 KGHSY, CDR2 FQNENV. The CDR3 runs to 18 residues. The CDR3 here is CASSPRAVTQTNTGELFF. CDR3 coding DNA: TGTGCCAGCAGCCCTAGGGCGGTGACACAAACGAACACCGGGGAGCTGTTTTTT. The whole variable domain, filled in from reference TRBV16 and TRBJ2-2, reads GEEVAQTPKHLVRGEGQKAKLYCAPIKGHSYVFWYQQVLKNEFKFLISFQNENVFDETGMPKERFSAKCLPNSPCSLEIQATKLEDSAVYFCASSPRAVTQTNTGELFFGEGSRLTVL.